The clone carrying this TCR beta chain has only a few counts. The antigen remains undetermined. The entry originates in a study of T cell repertoires in cytomegalovirus infection. Overall study results and limits: In two of eight donors, the top clonotype was HLA-C-restricted CMV-specific.

TCRdb reanalysed the reads using MiXCR and keeps one entry per CDR3 protein. Among some 180,000 distinct CDR3 sequences, 17% were seen once, and the ten largest hold under 30%. Sequenced input: CD8+ T cells from PBMCs. The source is a human donor in good health (CMV status not recorded). Some clones in this sample may be carry-over from other donors' samples.

CDR3 sequence reads: CASSYRASLVKETQYF. In DNA, the CDR3 is TGTGCCAGCAGTTACAGAGCGTCCCTCGTCAAAGAGACCCAGTACTTC. V usage is TRBV6-2 or TRBV6-3 and J usage is TRBJ2-5; D uncertain. The germline V gene encodes CDR1 MNHEY and CDR2 SVGEGT. The CDR3 has 16 residues. The germline V and J ends were trimmed by 2 bases and 3 bases, with 16 bases remaining between them.